The 21 T cell receptor beta chains given below trace back to one sample, sequenced in a study of beta chain features in type 1 diabetes. cDNA synthesis used the whole RNA isolate, giving expressed TCRB sequences. Sequenced by immunoSEQ multiplex PCR; TCRdb stores in-frame clones only, minus some. The sample lists over 500,000 clones, around a sixth occurring once. Sequenced sample: naive CD4+ T cells from blood. The receptors were gathered from a man aged 18 to 35 in good health.

V gene TRBV29-1 combines with J gene TRBJ1-2; D uncertain. Germline V gene lookup returns CDR1 SQVTM and CDR2 ANQGSEA. This CDR3 spans 11 amino acids. V was clipped by 4 bases and J by 6 bases, with 9 bases between them. CDR3 amino acids: CSVGVGNGYTF. The CDR3 nucleotides read TGCAGCGTTGGGGTAGGAAATGGCTACACCTTC.

This clone was counted a few times. The rearrangement joins TRBV4-2 to TRBJ2-2, with 10 bases matching TRBD1. Germline V gene sequence: CDR1 LGHNA, CDR2 YNFKEQ. The CDR3 runs 16 residues. J was trimmed by 4 bases and V by 1 base; bases with no gene match: 3. The CDR3, as DNA: TGTGCCAGCAGCCAAGTGGGACAGGGGATCACCGGGGAGCTGTTTTTT. This codes for CASSQVGQGITGELFF.

The gene calls are TRBV25-1 and TRBJ1-6; 7 bases line up with TRBD1. CDR1 MGHDK and CDR2 SYGVNS come from the germline V gene. The CDR3 covers 16 residues. The junction had 6 bases not matched to a gene; V was cut back by 5 bases and J by 2 bases. The CDR3 spells CASSTPGGAYNSPLHF. DNA for the CDR3: TGTGCCAGCAGTACTCCAGGGGGTGCCTATAATTCACCCCTCCACTTT.

V usage is TRBV9 and J usage is TRBJ2-5, with D perhaps matching TRBD1 or TRBD2 (5 bases each). Germline assignment: CDR1 SGDLS and CDR2 YYNGEE. CDR3 length: 17 residues. Trimming left V 4 bases short and J 1 base short, with 20 bases between. The CDR3 sequence is CASSPRGRTFGQETQYF. In DNA form, the CDR3 reads TGTGCCAGCAGCCCACGGGGCCGGACCTTCGGCCAAGAGACCCAGTACTTC. Variable domain in full (rest from reference TRBV9 and TRBJ2-5): DSGVTQTPKHLITATGQRVTLRCSPRSGDLSVYWYQQSLDQGLQFLIQYYNGEERAKGNILERFSAQQFPDLHSELNLSSLELGDSALYFCASSPRGRTFGQETQYFGPGTRLLVL.

J is TRBJ2-7 and V is TRBV15, with D possibly being TRBD1 (6 bases). The CDR3 spans 15 residues. CDR1 is LNHNV, CDR2 YYDKDF, per germline (reference sequence). Deletions cut 0 bases from V and 3 bases from J, with 12 bases between. Here the CDR3 reads CATSRDRLGGYEQYF. DNA of the CDR3: TGTGCCACCAGCAGAGATCGTCTAGGGGGCTACGAGCAGTACTTC.

This clone showed up just a few times. V is TRBV25-1 and J is TRBJ1-2; 9 bases fit TRBD1. Unmatched junction bases numbered 1, after V lost 2 bases and J lost 6 bases. CDR3 length: 13 residues. CDR1 and CDR2 (germline): MGHDK, SYGVNS. CDR3 in amino acids: CASSEGQGHGYTF. For the CDR3, the DNA is TGTGCCAGCAGTGAAGGACAGGGGCATGGCTACACCTTC.

The V gene is TRBV7-9, the J gene TRBJ2-3, with TRBD1 identical over 7 bases. Trimming at V came to 5 bases and at J to 2 bases, leaving 7 bases not matched to a gene. CDR3 length: 15 residues. Looked up from germline, CDR1 is SEHNR and CDR2 is FQNEAQ (reference sequence). CDR3 residues: CASSAGTATTDTQYF. CDR3 in DNA: TGTGCCAGCAGCGCCGGGACAGCCACCACAGATACGCAGTATTTT. Using reference TRBV7-9 and TRBJ2-3 for the parts outside the CDR3, the full variable domain is DTGVSQNPRHKITKRGQNVTFRCDPISEHNRLYWYRQTLGQGPEFLTYFQNEAQLEKSRLLSDRFSAERPKGSFSTLEIQRTEQGDSAMYLCASSAGTATTDTQYFGPGTRLTVL.

The V gene is TRBV6-6, the J gene TRBJ1-1; tentatively, D is TRBD1 (5 bases). This CDR3 region has 12 residues. Germline V CDR1 and CDR2: MNHNY, SVGAGI (reference sequence). Trimming cost V 6 bases and J 6 bases, with 11 bases left between them. The CDR3 protein is CASRTVSPEAFF. The CDR3 DNA reads as TGTGCCAGCAGGACAGTCTCGCCTGAAGCTTTCTTT.

The V call is TRBV5-1, the J call TRBJ2-1; 7 nucleotides align to TRBD2. Trimming at V came to 0 bases and at J to 2 bases, leaving 5 bases not matched to a gene. There are 16 residues in the CDR3. Germline V gene sequence: CDR1 SGHRS, CDR2 YFSETQ. The CDR3 sequence: CASSLDRLAAYNEQFF. The CDR3 DNA reads TGCGCCAGCAGCTTGGACCGACTAGCCGCCTACAATGAGCAGTTCTTC.

The sample holds a few counts of this clone. This chain links TRBV7-2 with TRBJ2-1; D unclear. V shed 1 base and J shed 5 bases, with 9 bases lying between them. There are 14 residues in the CDR3. Germline CDR1 reads SGHTA; CDR2 reads FQGNSA. DNA of the CDR3: TGTGCCAGCAGCTTAGGGGTGGGTGACAATGAGCAGTTCTTC. Protein product: CASSLGVGDNEQFF.

V usage is TRBV4-1 and J usage is TRBJ2-7; 9 bases fit TRBD2. J lost 4 bases, V lost 2 bases, and 6 bases had no gene match. CDR1 MGHRA and CDR2 YSYEKL come from the germline V gene. There are 15 residues in the CDR3. The CDR3 loop is CASSQLAGPSYEQYF. CDR3 nucleotides: TGCGCCAGCAGCCAACTAGCGGGACCGAGTTACGAGCAGTACTTC.

In nucleotides, the CDR3 is TGCGCCAGCAGCTTGGCCGTTCAGAACTATGGCTACACCTTC. As protein: CASSLAVQNYGYTF. V gene TRBV5-1 combines with J gene TRBJ1-2; D is unresolved. Between the trimmed V and J ends, which lost 0 bases and 2 bases, there was a span of 8 bases. The CDR3 has 14 amino acids. Per the germline V gene, CDR1 is SGHRS and CDR2 is YFSETQ.

This chain joins TRBV7-2 and TRBJ1-1; D call uncertain. Germline V gene lookup returns CDR1 SGHTA and CDR2 FQGNSA. The CDR3 spans 14 residues. The V gene lost 6 bases and the J gene lost 1 base, with 12 bases spanning the gap. The CDR3 spells CASRKPNTNTEAFF. The CDR3 nucleotides read TGTGCCAGCAGAAAGCCCAATACGAACACTGAAGCTTTCTTT.

The chain is built from TRBV28 and TRBJ2-1; either TRBD1 or TRBD2 may fit D (5 bases each). Germline V CDR1 and CDR2: MDHEN, SYDVKM. The V and J ends lost 4 bases and 15 bases respectively, with 16 bases between them. The CDR3 spans 12 residues. The CDR3 protein is CASSSTVDAGFF. For the CDR3, the DNA is TGTGCCAGCAGTTCGACAGTTGACGCGGGGTTCTTC.

This clone was observed a handful of times. The J gene is TRBJ1-2, the V gene TRBV7-8, with a weak D call TRBD1 (6 bases). Germline CDR1 SGHVS, CDR2 FQNEAQ. V was cut by 2 bases and J by 7 bases, with 20 bases left in between. CDR3 size: 16 residues. The CDR3 sequence is CASSLRSAGVAAGYTF. Written as DNA, the CDR3 is TGTGCCAGCAGCTTAAGGTCCGCAGGGGTGGCTGCTGGCTACACCTTC.

This chain joins TRBV5-4 and TRBJ1-3; no definite D call. From germline, CDR1 is SGHNT and CDR2 YYREEE (reference sequence). The CDR3 is 14 residues long. Trimming cost V 3 bases and J 0 bases, with 7 bases left between them. As DNA, the CDR3 is TGTGCCAGCAGCTGGGAGGACTCTGGAAACACCATATATTTT. Protein product: CASSWEDSGNTIYF. Based on the CDR3 plus reference TRBV5-4 and TRBJ1-3, the full variable domain is ETGVTQSPTHLIKTRGQQVTLRCSSQSGHNTVSWYQQALGQGPQFIFQYYREEENGRGNFPPRFSGLQFPNYSSELNVNALELDDSALYLCASSWEDSGNTIYFGEGSWLTVV.

This clone was counted only a few times. The chain recombines TRBV7-2 with TRBJ1-6, with 8 bases that match TRBD1. Germline V gives CDR1 SGHTA, CDR2 FQGNSA. The ends lost 5 bases at V and 4 bases at J; junction bases unmatched: 7. The CDR3 totals 16 residues. In nucleotides, the CDR3 is TGTGCCAGCAGCAAAGGACAGGGCCCGTATAATTCACCCCTCCACTTT. It yields the protein CASSKGQGPYNSPLHF.

The chain links TRBV5-1 to TRBJ2-5; no reliable D call. The CDR3 contains 15 residues. V was shortened by 1 base and J by 2 bases, with 12 bases between the two germline ends. Germline CDR1 is SGHRS and CDR2 is YFSETQ. CDR3 nucleotides: TGCGCCAGCAGCTTGTCGCTAGTTGGGCAAGAGACCCAGTACTTC. Its translation is CASSLSLVGQETQYF.

This clone was observed a handful of times. V usage is TRBV19 and J usage is TRBJ1-6, with D uncertain. This CDR3 has 16 amino acids. Germline loops: CDR1 LNHDA, CDR2 SQIVND (reference sequence). With 7 bases removed from V and 4 bases from J, the gap between germline ends came to 17 bases. The CDR3 DNA reads TGTGCCAGTACCTCCCGGGGAACTCCGTATAATTCACCCCTCCACTTT. Residues: CASTSRGTPYNSPLHF.

This clone was counted only a few times. The V and J genes are TRBV6-6 and TRBJ2-5; D is ambiguous. CDR3 size: 12 residues. V shed 9 bases and J shed 5 bases, with 13 bases lying between them. Germline CDR1 is MNHNY and CDR2 is SVGAGI (reference sequence). The CDR3 spells CASKQQMETQYF. CDR3 DNA: TGTGCCAGTAAACAGCAAATGGAGACCCAGTACTTC.

The chain recombines TRBV14 with TRBJ1-4; D might be TRBD1 (6 bases). The V and J ends lost 5 bases and 8 bases respectively, with 9 bases between them. This CDR3 is built from 12 residues. Germline values: CDR1 SGHDN, CDR2 FVKESK. CDR3 region: CASSIGTEKLFF. CDR3 DNA: TGTGCCAGCAGCATAGGGACAGAAAAACTGTTTTTT.